This T cell receptor (beta chain) was identified in a study of shared clonotypes between healthy human individuals. Findings of the study overall: The four-donor shared clonotypes exceeded non-shared clonotypes in generation probability, with non-shared ones scoring lower. Sequencing depth was a factor that was expected to affect clonotype sharing among donors.

Sorted subsets were amplified in replicate PCRs using 150 to 250 ng DNA, roughly 30,000 T cell genomes. TCRdb keeps only in-frame clones here, not all; method: immunoSEQ multiplex PCR. Of about 2 million clones listed, about 95% are singletons. Regarding this clone: The antigen remains unidentified.

In germline, CDR1 is MNHNS, CDR2 SASEGT. CDR3 length: 15 residues. The germline V and J ends were trimmed by 5 bases and 0 bases, with 11 bases remaining between them. Naive CD8 cells lacked CD45RO, underwent positive selection for CCR7 and left out terminally differentiated effector memory CD45RA+ cells. Each of the donors was a healthy adult who was HIV-negative and had not had a recent acute infection or vaccination. The chain is built from TRBV6-1 and TRBJ1-3; D remains ambiguous. The specimen sequenced was naive CD8+ T cells sorted from blood. This sequence originates from a man aged 18 to 29 in good health. In nucleotides, the CDR3 is TGTGCCAGCAGTCAAGTGGGGAGCTCTGGAAACACCATATATTTT. Encoded protein: CASSQVGSSGNTIYF.